This T cell receptor (beta chain) was sequenced during a study of somatic mutations in cytotoxic T cells in rheumatoid arthritis. Study details: Flow cytometric sorting isolated some V beta antibody-stained T-cell populations at nearly 100% purity, and among them were V beta1+ cells that underwent TCRB sequencing. Study-wide findings and caveats: Nobody had found out which antigens the expanded CD8+ clones targeted. Clonality measured in CD8+ T cells did not differ significantly between rheumatoid arthritis patients and age-matched healthy controls.

Germline values: CDR1 SGHNT, CDR2 YENEEA. V gave up 5 bases and J gave up 6 bases; unmatched junction bases: 13. CDR3 length: 15 amino acids. Positive magnetic bead selection separated CD4+ and CD8+ cells, and flow cytometry confirmed purity. In its sample, this clone was seen a few times. As yet, its antigen is unknown. Only in-frame clones appear in the TCRdb table, and some are missing; sequencing was by immunoSEQ multiplex PCR. Of about 11,000 clones in the sample, roughly four fifths were seen once. The TCR comes from a woman aged 40-49 years in good health. The chain links TRBV11-3 to TRBJ2-7; 7 bases agree with TRBD2. Material: CD8+ T cells sorted from blood. CDR3 in amino acids: CASSPGGGEGSEQYF. The CDR3 region has the DNA TGTGCCAGCAGCCCCGGCGGAGGGGAGGGTAGCGAGCAGTACTTC.